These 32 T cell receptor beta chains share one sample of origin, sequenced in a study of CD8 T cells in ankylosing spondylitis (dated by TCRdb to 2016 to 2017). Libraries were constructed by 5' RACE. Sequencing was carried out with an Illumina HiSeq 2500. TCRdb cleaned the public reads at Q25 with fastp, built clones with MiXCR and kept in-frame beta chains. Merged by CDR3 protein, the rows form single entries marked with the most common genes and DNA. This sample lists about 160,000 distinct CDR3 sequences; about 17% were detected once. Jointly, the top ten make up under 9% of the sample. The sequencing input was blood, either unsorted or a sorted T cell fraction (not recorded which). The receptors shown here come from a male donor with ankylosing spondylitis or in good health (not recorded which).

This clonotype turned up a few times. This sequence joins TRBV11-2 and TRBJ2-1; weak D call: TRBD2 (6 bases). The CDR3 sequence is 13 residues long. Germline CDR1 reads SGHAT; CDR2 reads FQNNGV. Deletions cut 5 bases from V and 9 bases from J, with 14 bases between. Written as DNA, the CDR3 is TGTGCCAGCAGCCCATTTGTGGAGGGTGAGCAGTTCTTC. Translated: CASSPFVEGEQFF.

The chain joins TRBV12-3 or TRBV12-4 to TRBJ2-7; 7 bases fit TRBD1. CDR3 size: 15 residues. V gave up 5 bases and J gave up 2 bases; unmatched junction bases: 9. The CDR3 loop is CASSPQGDGAYEQYF. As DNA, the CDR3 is TGTGCCAGCAGTCCGCAGGGGGACGGAGCCTACGAGCAGTACTTC.

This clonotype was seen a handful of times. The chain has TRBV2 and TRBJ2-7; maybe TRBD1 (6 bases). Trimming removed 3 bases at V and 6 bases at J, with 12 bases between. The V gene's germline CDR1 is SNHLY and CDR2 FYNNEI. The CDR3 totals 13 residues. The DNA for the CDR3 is TGTGCCAGCAGTGATGAGGGGGTAGGCGAGCAGTACTTC. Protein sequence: CASSDEGVGEQYF.

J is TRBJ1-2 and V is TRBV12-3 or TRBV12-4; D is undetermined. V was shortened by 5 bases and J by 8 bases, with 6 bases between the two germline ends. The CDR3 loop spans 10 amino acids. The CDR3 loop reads CASSGTGYTF. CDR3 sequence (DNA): TGTGCCAGCAGTGGTACCGGCTACACCTTC.

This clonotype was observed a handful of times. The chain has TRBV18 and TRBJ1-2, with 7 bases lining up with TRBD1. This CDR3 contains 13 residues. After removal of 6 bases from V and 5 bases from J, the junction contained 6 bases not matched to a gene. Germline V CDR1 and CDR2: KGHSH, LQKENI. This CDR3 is CASSPDRTYGYTF. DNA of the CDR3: TGTGCCAGCTCGCCGGACAGGACGTATGGCTACACCTTC.

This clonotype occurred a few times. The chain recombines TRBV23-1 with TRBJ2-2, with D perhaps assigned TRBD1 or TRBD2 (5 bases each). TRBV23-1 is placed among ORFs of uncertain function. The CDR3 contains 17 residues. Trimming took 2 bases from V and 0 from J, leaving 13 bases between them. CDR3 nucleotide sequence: TGCGCCAGCAGTCAAAGGGGAGAGGGGACGAACACCGGGGAGCTGTTTTTT. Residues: CASSQRGEGTNTGELFF.

CDR3 nucleotide sequence: TGTGCCAGCAGCTTAGTCGGGACTAGCGGTTACAATGAGCAGTTCTTC. Amino acid sequence: CASSLVGTSGYNEQFF. The gene calls are TRBV7-2 and TRBJ2-1, with 11 bases matching TRBD2. Germline assignment: CDR1 SGHTA and CDR2 FQGNSA. The CDR3 totals 16 residues. Trimming at V came to 1 base and at J to 4 bases, leaving 3 bases not matched to a gene.

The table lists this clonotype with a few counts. The CDR3 nucleotides read TGTGCCTGGAGTTTAGAAGGGCTAGCCACTGAAGCTTTCTTT. The encoded protein is CAWSLEGLATEAFF. The chain employs TRBV30 and TRBJ1-1, with D unclear. CDR1 is GTSNPN, CDR2 SVGIG, per germline (reference sequence). Trimming took off 2 bases at V and 4 bases at J, with 14 bases between the two ends. This CDR3 region has 14 residues.

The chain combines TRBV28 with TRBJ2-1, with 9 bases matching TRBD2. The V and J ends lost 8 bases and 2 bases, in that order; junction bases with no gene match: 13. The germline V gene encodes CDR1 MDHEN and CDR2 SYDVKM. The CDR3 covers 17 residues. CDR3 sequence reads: CASAPNYLAGPYNEQFF. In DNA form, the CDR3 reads TGTGCCAGCGCCCCCAACTATCTAGCGGGGCCCTACAATGAGCAGTTCTTC.

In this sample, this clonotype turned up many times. The CDR3 DNA reads as TGCGCCAGCCGCGACCTTTTAGCCAAAAACATTCAGTACTTC. It encodes CASRDLLAKNIQYF. The chain joins TRBV5-1 to TRBJ2-4; D gene unclear. Trimming removed 7 bases from V and 0 bases from J, with 11 bases in between. Germline V gene data show CDR1 as SGHRS and CDR2 as YFSETQ. CDR3 length: 14 residues.

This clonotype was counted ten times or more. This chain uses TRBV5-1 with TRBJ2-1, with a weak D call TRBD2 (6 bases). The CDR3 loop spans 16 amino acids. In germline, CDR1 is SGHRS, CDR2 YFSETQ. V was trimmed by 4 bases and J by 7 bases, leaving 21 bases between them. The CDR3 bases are TGCGCCAGCAGCCAGGATGCTAGCGCCCGAGGGAATGAGCAGTTCTTC. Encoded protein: CASSQDASARGNEQFF.

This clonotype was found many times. The CDR3 coding sequence is TGCAGCGTAGTACCGGGACTAGCGGTATCCTACAATGAGCAGTTCTTC. Residues: CSVVPGLAVSYNEQFF. The J gene is TRBJ2-1, the V gene TRBV29-1; TRBD2 matches at 11 bases. CDR1 is SQVTM and CDR2 is ANQGSEA in the germline V gene. The CDR3 is 16 residues long. J was trimmed by 1 base and V by 6 bases; bases with no gene match: 8.

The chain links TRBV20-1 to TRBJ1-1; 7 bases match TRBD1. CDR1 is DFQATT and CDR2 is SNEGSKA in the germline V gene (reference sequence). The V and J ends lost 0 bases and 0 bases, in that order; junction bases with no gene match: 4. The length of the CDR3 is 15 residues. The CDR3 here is CSARDGDRMNTEAFF. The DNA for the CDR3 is TGCAGTGCTAGAGATGGGGACAGAATGAACACTGAAGCTTTCTTT.

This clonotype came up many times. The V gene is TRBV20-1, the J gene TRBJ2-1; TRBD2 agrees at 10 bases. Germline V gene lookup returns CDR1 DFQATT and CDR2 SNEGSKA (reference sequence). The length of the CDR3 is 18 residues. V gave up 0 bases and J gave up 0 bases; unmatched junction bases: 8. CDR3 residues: CSARDRLAGSSSYNEQFF. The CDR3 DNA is TGCAGTGCTAGAGATCGACTAGCGGGTTCGAGCTCCTACAATGAGCAGTTCTTC.

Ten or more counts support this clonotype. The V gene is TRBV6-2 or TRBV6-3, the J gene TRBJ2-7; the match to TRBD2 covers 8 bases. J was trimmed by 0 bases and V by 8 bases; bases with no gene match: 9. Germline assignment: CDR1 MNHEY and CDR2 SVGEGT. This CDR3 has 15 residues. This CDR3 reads CASVWGGRTSYEQYF. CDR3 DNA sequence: TGTGCCAGCGTGTGGGGCGGGAGGACCTCCTACGAGCAGTACTTC.

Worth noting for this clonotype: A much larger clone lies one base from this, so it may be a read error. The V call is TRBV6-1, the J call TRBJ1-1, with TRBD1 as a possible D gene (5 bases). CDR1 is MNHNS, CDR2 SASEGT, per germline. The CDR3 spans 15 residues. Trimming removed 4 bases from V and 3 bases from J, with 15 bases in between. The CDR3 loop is CASSVGRGYDTEAFF. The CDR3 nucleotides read TGTGCCAGCAGTGTGGGAAGGGGATACGACACTGAAGCTTTCTTT.

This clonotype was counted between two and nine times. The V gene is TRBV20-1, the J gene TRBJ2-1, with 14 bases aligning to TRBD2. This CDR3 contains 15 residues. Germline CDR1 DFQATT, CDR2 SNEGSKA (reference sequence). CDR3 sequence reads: CRGTGLAGDPHEQFF. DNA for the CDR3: TGCAGAGGGACGGGACTAGCGGGGGACCCGCATGAGCAGTTCTTC.

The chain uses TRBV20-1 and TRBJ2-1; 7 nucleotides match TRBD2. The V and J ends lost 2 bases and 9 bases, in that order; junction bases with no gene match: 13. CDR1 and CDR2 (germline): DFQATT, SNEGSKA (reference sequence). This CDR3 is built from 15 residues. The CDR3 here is CSARYSRSGGSEQFF. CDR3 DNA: TGCAGTGCTAGATACTCGAGGTCCGGGGGGTCTGAGCAGTTCTTC.

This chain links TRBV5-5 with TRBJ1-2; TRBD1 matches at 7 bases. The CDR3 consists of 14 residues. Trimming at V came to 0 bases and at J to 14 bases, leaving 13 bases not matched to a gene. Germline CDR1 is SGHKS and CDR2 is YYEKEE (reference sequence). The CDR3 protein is CASSLAETGPRRTF. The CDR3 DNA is TGTGCCAGCAGCTTGGCAGAGACAGGGCCCCGTCGGACCTTC.

CDR3 in amino acids: CASSLGGVDNSPLHF. CDR3 DNA sequence: TGTGCCAGCAGCCTAGGGGGAGTGGATAATTCACCCCTCCACTTT. The chain links TRBV7-9 to TRBJ1-6, with D possibly being TRBD1 (6 bases). Between the trimmed V and J ends, which lost 5 bases and 5 bases, there was a span of 13 bases. Germline V gives CDR1 SEHNR, CDR2 FQNEAQ (reference sequence). The CDR3 consists of 15 residues.

CDR3 coding DNA: TGTGCCAGCAGCCAAAGCAGACGGTCCTCCTACAATGAGCAGTTCTTC. It specifies CASSQSRRSSYNEQFF. The V gene is TRBV3-1, the J gene TRBJ2-1; D unresolved. The CDR3 has 16 amino acids. V was pared by 2 bases and J by 0 bases, with 11 bases between. CDR1 is LGHDT, CDR2 YNNKEL, per germline (reference sequence).

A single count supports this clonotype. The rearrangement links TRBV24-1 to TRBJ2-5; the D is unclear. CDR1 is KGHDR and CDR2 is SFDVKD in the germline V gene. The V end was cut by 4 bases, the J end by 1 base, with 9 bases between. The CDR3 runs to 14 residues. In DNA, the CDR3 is TGTGCCACCAGTGAAAGTTCGGCCCAAGAGACCCAGTACTTC. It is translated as CATSESSAQETQYF.

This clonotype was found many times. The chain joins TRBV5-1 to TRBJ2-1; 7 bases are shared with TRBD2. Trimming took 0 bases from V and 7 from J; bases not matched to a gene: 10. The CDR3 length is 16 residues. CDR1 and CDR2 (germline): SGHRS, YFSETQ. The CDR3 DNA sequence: TGCGCCAGCAGCTTGGGACGGGGAGGGCCTGGTAATGAGCAGTTCTTC. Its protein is CASSLGRGGPGNEQFF.

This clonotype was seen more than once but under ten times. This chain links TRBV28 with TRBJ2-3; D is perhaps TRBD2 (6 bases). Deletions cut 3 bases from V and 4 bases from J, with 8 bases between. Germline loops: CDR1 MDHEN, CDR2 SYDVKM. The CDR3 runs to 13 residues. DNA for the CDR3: TGTGCCAGCAGTTTTACGGGAGCAGATACGCAGTATTTT. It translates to CASSFTGADTQYF.

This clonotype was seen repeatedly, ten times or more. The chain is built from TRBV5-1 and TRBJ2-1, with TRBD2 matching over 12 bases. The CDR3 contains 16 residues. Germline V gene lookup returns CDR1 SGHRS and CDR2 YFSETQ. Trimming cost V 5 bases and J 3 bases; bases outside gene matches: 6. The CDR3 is CASSSSSGGGYNEQFF. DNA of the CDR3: TGCGCCAGCAGTTCCTCTAGCGGGGGGGGCTACAATGAGCAGTTCTTC. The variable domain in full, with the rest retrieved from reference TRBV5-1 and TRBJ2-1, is KAGVTQTPRYLIKTRGQQVTLSCSPISGHRSVSWYQQTPGQGLQFLFEYFSETQRNKGNFPGRFSGRQFSNSRSEMNVSTLELGDSALYLCASSSSSGGGYNEQFFGPGTRLTVL.

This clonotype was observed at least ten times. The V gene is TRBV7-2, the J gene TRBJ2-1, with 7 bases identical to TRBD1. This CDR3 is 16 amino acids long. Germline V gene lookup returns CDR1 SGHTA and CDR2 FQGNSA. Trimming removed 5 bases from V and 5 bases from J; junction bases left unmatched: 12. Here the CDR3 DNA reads TGTGCCAGCAGCCTCATGCCGGGACAGCCAAACAATGAGCAGTTCTTC. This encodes CASSLMPGQPNNEQFF. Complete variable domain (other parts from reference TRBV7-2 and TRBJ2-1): GAGVSQSPSNKVTEKGKDVELRCDPISGHTALYWYRQSLGQGLEFLIYFQGNSAPDKSGLPSDRFSAERTGGSVSTLTIQRTQQEDSAVYLCASSLMPGQPNNEQFFGPGTRLTVL.

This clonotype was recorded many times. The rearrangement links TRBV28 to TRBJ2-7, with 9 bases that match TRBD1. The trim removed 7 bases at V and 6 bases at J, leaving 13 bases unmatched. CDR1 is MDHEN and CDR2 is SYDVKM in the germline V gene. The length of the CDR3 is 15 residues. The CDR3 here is CASTSAGTGIFEQYF. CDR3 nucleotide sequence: TGTGCCAGCACCTCCGCCGGGACAGGGATCTTCGAGCAGTACTTC.

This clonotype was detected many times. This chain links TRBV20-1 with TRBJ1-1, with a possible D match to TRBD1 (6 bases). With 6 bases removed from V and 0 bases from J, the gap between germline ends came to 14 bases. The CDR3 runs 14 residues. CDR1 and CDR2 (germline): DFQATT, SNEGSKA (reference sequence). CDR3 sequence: CSAPSGTLNTEAFF. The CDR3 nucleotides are TGCAGTGCACCAAGCGGGACACTGAACACTGAAGCTTTCTTT.

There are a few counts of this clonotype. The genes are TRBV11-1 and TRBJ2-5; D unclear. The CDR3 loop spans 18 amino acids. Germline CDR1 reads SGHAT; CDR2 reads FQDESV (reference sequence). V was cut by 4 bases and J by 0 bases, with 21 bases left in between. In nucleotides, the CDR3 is TGTGCCAGCAGCTCCCCCTCGTTCCCAGAACTATACCAAGAGACCCAGTACTTC. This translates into CASSSPSFPELYQETQYF.

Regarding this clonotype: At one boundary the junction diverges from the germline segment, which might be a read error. The CDR3: CASILAGQREAFF. The CDR3 DNA reads TGTGCCAGCATCTTAGCGGGACAGCGCGAAGCTTTCTTT. The rearrangement uses TRBV7-9 and TRBJ1-1; TRBD1 matches at 7 bases. Germline loops: CDR1 SEHNR, CDR2 FQNEAQ (reference sequence). CDR3 length equals 13 residues.

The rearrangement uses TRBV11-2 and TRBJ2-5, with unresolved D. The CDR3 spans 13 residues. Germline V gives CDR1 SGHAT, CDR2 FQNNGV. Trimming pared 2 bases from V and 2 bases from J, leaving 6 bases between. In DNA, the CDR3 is TGTGCCAGCAGCTTAATGACGCAAGAGACCCAGTACTTC. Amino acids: CASSLMTQETQYF.

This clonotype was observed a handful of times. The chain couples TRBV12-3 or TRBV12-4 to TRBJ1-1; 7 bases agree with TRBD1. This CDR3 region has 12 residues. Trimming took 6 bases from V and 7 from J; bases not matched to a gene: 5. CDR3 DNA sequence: TGTGCCAGCAGCAAACAGGGGAGTGAAGCTTTCTTT. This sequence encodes CASSKQGSEAFF.